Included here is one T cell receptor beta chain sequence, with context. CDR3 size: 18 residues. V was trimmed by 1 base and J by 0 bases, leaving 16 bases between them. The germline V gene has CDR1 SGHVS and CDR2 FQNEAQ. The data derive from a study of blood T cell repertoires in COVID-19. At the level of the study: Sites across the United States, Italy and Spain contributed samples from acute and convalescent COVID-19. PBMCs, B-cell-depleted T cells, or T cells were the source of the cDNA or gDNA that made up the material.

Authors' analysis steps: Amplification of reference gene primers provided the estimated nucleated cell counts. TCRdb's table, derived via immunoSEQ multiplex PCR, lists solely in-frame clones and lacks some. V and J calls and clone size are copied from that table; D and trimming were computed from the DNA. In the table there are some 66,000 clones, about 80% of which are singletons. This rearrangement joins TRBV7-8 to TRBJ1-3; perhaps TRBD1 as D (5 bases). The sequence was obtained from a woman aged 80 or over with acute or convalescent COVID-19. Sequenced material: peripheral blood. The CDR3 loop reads CASSLGPGRGDSGNTIYF. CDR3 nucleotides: TGTGCCAGCAGCTTAGGCCCCGGGCGGGGGGACTCTGGAAACACCATATATTTT.